Given below is one T cell receptor (beta chain) in context. Its cognate antigen is unknown. The sample originates from a study of vaccination and CD4 T cells after COVID-19. Study in general: Samples taken post-COVID came a median roughly 100 days after diagnosis, ranging from 35 to 161.

As to treatment: approximately nine-day PBMC culture with coronavirus spike peptide pools or control peptides (ViraFEST assay). Trimming left V 1 base short and J 2 bases short, with 12 bases between. Germline assignment: CDR1 SGHKS and CDR2 YYEKEE (reference sequence). This CDR3 is 15 amino acids long. General study findings and limits: Median SARS-CoV-2-reactive clonotype numbers went up from approximately 23 to 38, but not significantly. Relatively few convalescent patients were studied; early post-infection timepoints were not included.

Cultured CD4+ T cell DNA underwent sequencing with the Oncomine TCR Beta short-read assay. TCRdb fed the PCR reads into MiXCR, producing one record per CDR3 protein. Of about 12,000 distinct CDR3 sequences in the sample, 64% are singletons; the top ten hold 13% to 15%. The sequenced material came from CD4+ T cells from blood, cultured in vitro. The sequence was collected from a human donor who had recovered from COVID-19. The rearrangement links TRBV5-5 to TRBJ1-2; weak D call: TRBD1 (5 bases). CDR3 bases: TGTGCCAGCAGCTTGTGGGGGGATTCGAACTATGGCTACACCTTC. This gives the protein CASSLWGDSNYGYTF.